The 6 T cell receptor beta chains below all came from one sample that was sequenced in a study of T cell clonality in common variable immunodeficiency. Findings and limits, study-wide: In common variable immunodeficiency, TCR beta chains reportedly carried fewer deletions and N-nucleotide insertions.

Clones were read by immunoSEQ multiplex PCR, and TCRdb kept only the in-frame ones, dropping some. The record shows 11,000 to 15,000 clones for this sample, with no singletons present. Their antigens remain unidentified. The sequenced material came from peripheral blood mononuclear cells. The origin of the receptors is a human donor with common variable immunodeficiency.

A note on this clone: The missing CDR3 end, 3 residues past where the read stops, is filled in from the germline J gene. V and J are TRBV7-9 and TRBJ2-1; 15 positions agree with TRBD2. The CDR3 loop spans 15 amino acids. CDR1 and CDR2 from the germline V gene are SEHNR and FQNEAQ (reference sequence). J lost 7 bases, V lost 5 bases, and 3 bases had no gene match. The CDR3 region is CASSPGLAGGNEQFF. CDR3 DNA, as far as it was read: TGTGCCAGCAGCCCGGGACTAGCGGGGGGAAATGAG. The full variable domain, in which reference TRBV7-9 and TRBJ2-1 provide the parts outside the CDR3, is DTGVSQNPRHKITKRGQNVTFRCDPISEHNRLYWYRQTLGQGPEFLTYFQNEAQLEKSRLLSDRFSAERPKGSFSTLEIQRTEQGDSAMYLCASSPGLAGGNEQFFGPGTRLTVL.

A few counts support this clone. Read coverage stops 3 residues before the CDR3 terminus; the germline J gene supplies the remainder. This chain links TRBV19 with TRBJ1-5, with TRBD1 matching 8 bases. V was clipped by 7 bases and J by 3 bases; unmatched bases: 2. Germline CDR1 reads LNHDA; CDR2 reads SQIVND (reference sequence). The CDR3 consists of 13 residues. The CDR3 sequence: CASTDRVNQPQHF. The CDR3 DNA, read in part, is TGTGCCAGTACGGACAGGGTCAATCAGCCC.

In this sample, this clone is medium-sized (0.01 to 0.1%). The read stops 3 residues short of the end of the CDR3; the missing end is completed from the germline J gene. V gene TRBV20-1 combines with J gene TRBJ2-2, with D maybe TRBD1 (5 bases). The germline V gene has CDR1 DFQATT and CDR2 SNEGSKA (reference sequence). V lost 1 base, J lost 6 bases, and 18 bases lay in between. The CDR3 runs 16 residues. Here the CDR3 reads CSARARQLHTAGELFF. CDR3 DNA (partial): TGCAGTGCTAGAGCGCGACAGCTACACACGGCCGGGGAG.

A remark on this clone: The CDR3 goes on 3 residues after the read ends, and that part is filled in from the germline J gene. The chain uses TRBV19 and TRBJ2-5, with 9 bases that match TRBD2. From germline, CDR1 is LNHDA and CDR2 SQIVND (reference sequence). The CDR3 is 16 amino acids. V was clipped by 4 bases and J by 5 bases; unmatched bases: 11. CDR3 loop: CASSNAVAGAGETQYF. The sequenced CDR3 bases are TGTGCCAGTAGTAATGCGGTAGCGGGGGCGGGGGAGACC. Supplemented by reference TRBV19 and TRBJ2-5, the full variable domain reads DGGITQSPKYLFRKEGQNVTLSCEQNLNHDAMYWYRQDPGQGLRLIYYSQIVNDFQKGDIAEGYSVSREKKESFPLTVTSAQKNPTAFYLCASSNAVAGAGETQYFGPGTRLLVL.

Of note for this clone: The read is 3 residues too short to cover the CDR3 end, so that end is filled in from the germline J gene. The chain joins TRBV7-3 to TRBJ1-5, with TRBD1 matching over 9 bases. V lost 6 bases and J lost 3; bases outside the gene matches: 9. This CDR3 contains 16 residues. Germline assignment: CDR1 SGHTA and CDR2 FQGTGA. Partial CDR3 DNA: TGTGCCAGCAGACCTCCCGGGACAGGGTACAATCAGCCC. This translates into CASRPPGTGYNQP. From start to end, the CDR3 is CASRPPGTGYNQPQHF.

Points on this clone: The CDR3 end lies 3 residues beyond the end of the read and is filled in from the germline J gene. This chain connects TRBV18 to TRBJ1-6; TRBD1 might be the D (5 bases). V was cut by 3 bases and J by 9 bases, with 12 bases left in between. The germline CDR1 and CDR2 sequences are KGHSH and LQKENI. The CDR3 has 14 amino acids. The CDR3 bases that were read are TGTGCCAGCTCACCGGGGCTAGGAATTTCACCC. Translating gives CASSPGLGISP. In full, the CDR3 is CASSPGLGISPLHF.